The 2 T cell receptor beta chains below all came from one sample that was sequenced in a study of shared clonotypes between healthy human individuals. TCRdb's copy holds only in-frame clones and misses some; the assay was immunoSEQ multiplex PCR. This sample yields millions of clones, of which about 95% are seen a single time; 0.9% to 1.3% belongs to the top ten. Selected positively for CCR7 and CD45RO-negative, naive CD8 cells excluded terminally differentiated effector memory CD45RA+ cells. The sequencing sample was made of naive CD8+ T cells sorted from blood. The receptor source for this set is a man between 18 and 35 years old in good health.

The genes are TRBV28 and TRBJ1-1; maybe TRBD1 (5 bases). The germline gives CDR1 MDHEN, CDR2 SYDVKM. The CDR3 extends over 14 amino acids. V lost 1 base and J lost 4, with 10 bases in between. CDR3 DNA sequence: TGTGCCAGCAGTTTATCTGGGGGTGGCACTGAAGCTTTCTTT. Translated: CASSLSGGGTEAFF. Full variable domain (remainder filled in from reference TRBV28 and TRBJ1-1): DVKVTQSSRYLVKRTGEKVFLECVQDMDHENMFWYRQDPGLGLRLIYFSYDVKMKEKGDIPEGYSVSREKKERFSLILESASTNQTSMYLCASSLSGGGTEAFFGQGTRLTVV.

V is TRBV6-5 and J is TRBJ2-2; weak D call: TRBD1 (5 bases). The germline V gene has CDR1 MNHEY and CDR2 SVGAGI. CDR3 length equals 14 residues. V was shortened by 5 bases and J by 1 base, with 8 bases between the two germline ends. CDR3 sequence reads: CASSATVNTGELFF. The CDR3 nucleotides are TGTGCCAGCAGTGCGACAGTGAACACCGGGGAGCTGTTTTTT.